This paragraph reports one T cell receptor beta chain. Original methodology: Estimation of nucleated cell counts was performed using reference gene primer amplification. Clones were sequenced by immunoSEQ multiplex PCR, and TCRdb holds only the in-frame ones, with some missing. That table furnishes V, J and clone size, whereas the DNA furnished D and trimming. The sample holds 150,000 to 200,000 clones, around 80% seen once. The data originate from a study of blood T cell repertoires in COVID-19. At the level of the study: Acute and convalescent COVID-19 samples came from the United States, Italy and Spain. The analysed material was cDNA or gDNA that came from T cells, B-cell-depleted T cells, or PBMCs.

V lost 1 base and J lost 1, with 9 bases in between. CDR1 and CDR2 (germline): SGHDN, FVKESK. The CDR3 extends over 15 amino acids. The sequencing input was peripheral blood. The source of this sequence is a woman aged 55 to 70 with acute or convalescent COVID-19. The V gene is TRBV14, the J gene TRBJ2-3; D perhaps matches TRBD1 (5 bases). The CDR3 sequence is CASSQGRVRTDTQYF. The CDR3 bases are TGTGCCAGCAGCCAAGGCAGGGTTCGCACAGATACGCAGTATTTT.